The 28 T cell receptor beta chains reported below all come from one sample, sequenced in a study of regulatory T cells in long-lasting Graves disease. iRepertoire HTBI primers and Arm-PCR of CDR3 regions built TCR beta libraries. A single record per CDR3 protein comes from TCRdb applying MiXCR to the multiplex PCR reads. The sample shows 430,000 or so distinct CDR3 sequences, 21% of them seen only once. This sample's time point: persistent/refractory GD, antithyroid drugs over 5 years with positive TRAb. There was RNA extracted from PBMCs, and the TCR library was made from it. This sample comprised peripheral blood mononuclear cells (PBMCs), obtained when the disease was refractory, from a patient treated with antithyroid drugs. These receptor sequences come from a female donor with Graves disease.

This chain uses TRBV6-4 with TRBJ1-1; TRBD1 might be the D (5 bases). The V end lost 2 bases, the J end lost 12 bases, and 22 bases lay between the germline ends. Germline V gene sequence: CDR1 MRHNA, CDR2 SNTAGT. This CDR3 region has 15 residues. The chain's CDR3 is CASSDPRVREGKPFF. Here the CDR3 DNA reads TGTGCCAGCAGTGACCCGAGAGTCCGAGAGGGGAAACCTTTCTTT.

The chain joins TRBV6-1 to TRBJ2-7; 7 bases line up with TRBD2. V gave up 1 base and J gave up 2 bases; unmatched junction bases: 2. CDR1 is MNHNS and CDR2 is SASEGT in the germline V gene. There are 14 residues in the CDR3. Here the CDR3 DNA reads TGTGCCAGCAGTGAAGGCGGGGGTCCCTACGAGCAGTACTTC. It is translated as CASSEGGGPYEQYF.

This clonotype was seen only a few times. This chain uses TRBV20-1 with TRBJ1-4; 11 bases are a match to TRBD1. Germline CDR1 DFQATT, CDR2 SNEGSKA (reference sequence). This CDR3 is 14 amino acids long. V lost 6 bases and J lost 6; bases outside the gene matches: 6. The CDR3 is CSAWTGGGHEKLFF. As DNA, the CDR3 is TGCAGTGCGTGGACAGGGGGCGGGCATGAAAAACTGTTTTTT.

This clonotype came up a few times. The chain joins TRBV6-2 or TRBV6-3 to TRBJ2-7; TRBD1 matches at 8 bases. J was trimmed by 3 bases and V by 0 bases; bases with no gene match: 4. CDR1 is MNHEY and CDR2 is SVGEGT in the germline V gene. The length of the CDR3 is 15 residues. This chain's CDR3 is CASSYSGTGGYEQYF. CDR3 DNA sequence: TGTGCCAGCAGTTACTCGGGGACAGGTGGCTACGAGCAGTACTTC.

The chain employs TRBV5-6 and TRBJ2-1, with TRBD2 identical over 8 bases. Trimming took 3 bases from V and 6 from J; bases not matched to a gene: 2. This CDR3 region has 13 residues. Germline V gene sequence: CDR1 SGHDT, CDR2 YYEEEE. The CDR3 is CASSWTSTNEQFF. For the CDR3, the DNA is TGTGCCAGCAGCTGGACTAGCACCAATGAGCAGTTCTTC.

The V gene is TRBV6-4, the J gene TRBJ2-5; tentatively, D is TRBD1 (5 bases). The end of the DNA aligns better with TRBJ2-1, so the J call may be wrong. This CDR3 has 16 residues. Germline CDR1 MRHNA, CDR2 SNTAGT. The CDR3 DNA is TGTGCCAGTTGGTTTAATGGGGCAGCTTTTTACAATGAGCAGTTCTTC. It encodes CASWFNGAAFYNEQFF.

In its sample, this clonotype was seen many times. The chain recombines TRBV11-2 with TRBJ2-2; TRBD2 matches 8 bases. V lost 5 bases, J lost 9 bases, and 5 bases stayed unmatched. CDR3 size: 13 residues. In germline, CDR1 is SGHAT, CDR2 FQNNGV. The CDR3 coding sequence is TGTGCCAGCAGCGTTAGCGGGACAAGGGAGCTGTTTTTT. Amino acid sequence: CASSVSGTRELFF.

This clonotype appeared many times. CDR3 coding DNA: TGCAGCGCGGGAGAGGGTAACACCGGGGAGCTGTTTTTT. Protein sequence: CSAGEGNTGELFF. The chain employs TRBV29-1 and TRBJ2-2; tentatively, D is TRBD2 (6 bases). Deletions cut 7 bases from V and 2 bases from J, with 11 bases between. The germline V gene has CDR1 SQVTM and CDR2 ANQGSEA. The CDR3 length is 13 residues.

This rearrangement joins TRBV11-3 to TRBJ2-2; D remains unclear. The V end was cut by 1 base, the J end by 1 base, with 13 bases between. The CDR3 covers 17 residues. Germline assignment: CDR1 SGHNT and CDR2 YENEEA. CDR3 protein: CASSLGLGPQNTGELFF. Here the CDR3 DNA reads TGTGCCAGCAGCTTAGGGTTGGGCCCCCAGAACACCGGGGAGCTGTTTTTT.

This clonotype was counted at least ten times. This rearrangement joins TRBV10-3 to TRBJ1-2; 8 nucleotides match TRBD1. Germline loops: CDR1 ENHRY, CDR2 SYGVKD. J gave up 8 bases and V 6 bases, and 14 bases lay outside the gene matches. This CDR3 is built from 15 residues. DNA for the CDR3: TGTGCCATCAGGGAGGACAGGGCGAGCCCGGGCGGCTACACCTTC. This encodes CAIREDRASPGGYTF.

A word on this clonotype: A read error may account for a junction end that differs from germline. The rearrangement links TRBV2 to TRBJ2-7; 14 positions match TRBD2. The CDR3 extends over 13 amino acids. From germline, CDR1 is SNHLY and CDR2 FYNNEI. This CDR3 is CASRKTSGRVGFF. The CDR3 bases are TGTGCCAGCAGGAAGACTAGCGGGAGGGTTGGATTCTTC.

The rearrangement joins TRBV7-2 to TRBJ2-7; D possibly matches TRBD1 or TRBD2 (5 bases each). The CDR3 covers 15 residues. V was trimmed by 0 bases and J by 3 bases, leaving 12 bases between them. The germline CDR1 and CDR2 sequences are SGHTA and FQGNSA. The CDR3 nucleotides read TGTGCCAGCAGCTTAGCGGGACGGACCTACTACGAGCAGTACTTC. This sequence encodes CASSLAGRTYYEQYF.

The CDR3 protein is CASSERDSPNEKLFF. CDR3 bases: TGCGCCAGCAGCGAGCGGGACAGTCCTAATGAAAAACTGTTTTTT. V and J are TRBV5-1 and TRBJ1-4; 7 bases map to TRBD1. J lost 3 bases, V lost 4 bases, and 6 bases had no gene match. This CDR3 has 15 residues. Germline values: CDR1 SGHRS, CDR2 YFSETQ.

The chain links TRBV5-1 to TRBJ1-2; the match to TRBD1 covers 8 bases. The CDR3 has 17 amino acids. Germline assignment: CDR1 SGHRS and CDR2 YFSETQ. The V segment lost 0 bases and the J segment 3 bases; nucleotides outside the gene matches: 10. CDR3 nucleotides: TGCGCCAGCAGCTTGGCCCGGACAGGGAATCTTTACTATGGCTACACCTTC. Protein product: CASSLARTGNLYYGYTF. Full variable domain (outside the CDR3, taken from reference TRBV5-1 and TRBJ1-2): KAGVTQTPRYLIKTRGQQVTLSCSPISGHRSVSWYQQTPGQGLQFLFEYFSETQRNKGNFPGRFSGRQFSNSRSEMNVSTLELGDSALYLCASSLARTGNLYYGYTFGSGTRLTVV.

Only a few counts were recorded for this clonotype. DNA for the CDR3: TGTGCCTGGGGTTTGGCGGGACCAGATACGCAGTATTTT. This translates into CAWGLAGPDTQYF. V usage is TRBV30 and J usage is TRBJ2-3; TRBD2 is a possible D gene (6 bases). Trimming left V 5 bases short and J 4 bases short, with 13 bases between. Germline values: CDR1 GTSNPN, CDR2 SVGIG (reference sequence). There are 13 residues in the CDR3.

This clonotype has more than one count but fewer than ten. The chain combines TRBV7-9 with TRBJ2-5; 8 bases align to TRBD2. V was clipped by 1 base and J by 2 bases; unmatched bases: 3. Per germline, CDR1 SEHNR and CDR2 FQNEAQ (reference sequence). The CDR3 sequence is 15 residues long. The chain's CDR3 is CASSLGSGAQETQYF. In DNA, the CDR3 is TGTGCCAGCAGCTTAGGTAGCGGGGCTCAAGAGACCCAGTACTTC.

The rearrangement uses TRBV29-1 and TRBJ2-7; D might be TRBD1 or TRBD2, each matching 5 bases. Germline V gene sequence: CDR1 SQVTM, CDR2 ANQGSEA. V was pared by 3 bases and J by 3 bases, with 21 bases between. The CDR3 totals 16 residues. The CDR3 nucleotides are TGCAGCGTTGAGGCGTTTGGGGGTCATGGGCTCTACGAGCAGTACTTC. It is translated as CSVEAFGGHGLYEQYF.

The chain couples TRBV10-3 to TRBJ2-2, with D uncertain. The CDR3 sequence is 16 residues long. CDR1 and CDR2 from the germline V gene are ENHRY and SYGVKD. Trimming left V 2 bases short and J 4 bases short, with 14 bases between. CDR3 sequence: CAISEKSAVATGELFF. DNA for the CDR3: TGTGCCATCAGTGAGAAATCAGCCGTGGCCACCGGGGAGCTGTTTTTT.

This clonotype was picked up many times. The rearrangement joins TRBV28 to TRBJ1-1; D call uncertain. V lost 6 bases to trimming and J lost 3 bases, with 17 bases between them. Germline V CDR1 and CDR2: MDHEN, SYDVKM. CDR3 length equals 15 residues. CDR3 sequence (DNA): TGTGCCAGCAGCCCCTCGGGAGGTCCGGACACTGAAGCTTTCTTT. This encodes CASSPSGGPDTEAFF.

The chain uses TRBV6-5 and TRBJ1-1, with no clear D. Germline V lookup: CDR1 MNHEY, CDR2 SVGAGI. V lost 0 bases and J lost 1, with 9 bases in between. CDR3 length: 15 residues. In DNA form, the CDR3 reads TGTGCCAGCAGTTACTCTGGCCCCTGGAACACTGAAGCTTTCTTT. Protein: CASSYSGPWNTEAFF.

This chain links TRBV19 with TRBJ2-2, with D maybe TRBD1 (5 bases). The germline CDR1 and CDR2 sequences are LNHDA and SQIVND (reference sequence). The CDR3 spans 14 residues. Trimming left V 4 bases short and J 0 bases short, with 6 bases between. As DNA, the CDR3 is TGTGCCAGTAGTAGGACAACGAACACCGGGGAGCTGTTTTTT. Translating it yields CASSRTTNTGELFF.

This clonotype showed up many times. The rearrangement joins TRBV2 to TRBJ1-1, with unresolved D. Trimming took off 5 bases at V and 3 bases at J, with 10 bases between the two ends. Germline-derived CDR1 and CDR2 are SNHLY and FYNNEI. The CDR3 has 13 residues. In DNA form, the CDR3 reads TGTGCCAGCAGTCAGCGTCCGGACACTGAAGCTTTCTTT. The encoded protein is CASSQRPDTEAFF.

This chain uses TRBV30 with TRBJ2-7; TRBD2 matches at 7 bases. The CDR3 is 15 residues long. Germline V gives CDR1 GTSNPN, CDR2 SVGIG (reference sequence). V lost 4 bases and J lost 1; bases outside the gene matches: 10. CDR3 bases: TGTGCCTGGAAAATTACGAGCGGGGTTTCCTACGAGCAGTACTTC. The encoded protein is CAWKITSGVSYEQYF.

This clonotype was picked up many times. The V gene is TRBV2, the J gene TRBJ2-7; D not certain. From germline, CDR1 is SNHLY and CDR2 FYNNEI. The CDR3 contains 13 residues. V was trimmed by 6 bases and J by 3 bases, leaving 12 bases between them. CDR3 in amino acids: CASSKGPFYEQYF. The DNA of the CDR3 is TGTGCCAGCAGCAAGGGCCCTTTCTACGAGCAGTACTTC.

This clonotype was seen more than once but under ten times. This chain links TRBV7-9 with TRBJ2-1; D gene uncertain. The CDR3 runs to 12 residues. Between the trimmed V and J ends, which lost 3 bases and 8 bases, there was a span of 8 bases. Per germline, CDR1 SEHNR and CDR2 FQNEAQ (reference sequence). The CDR3 nucleotides read TGTGCCAGCAGCTTGCAGGATTATGAGCAGTTCTTC. This sequence encodes CASSLQDYEQFF.

As concerns this clonotype: A much bigger clone sits one base away, suggesting this may be a read error. The rearrangement joins TRBV28 to TRBJ1-3; no reliable D call. Germline values: CDR1 MDHEN, CDR2 SYDVKM. V was trimmed by 4 bases and J by 2 bases, leaving 12 bases between them. This CDR3 has 15 amino acids. Here the CDR3 reads CASSSRAAPGNTIYF. The CDR3 DNA is TGTGCCAGCAGTTCGCGGGCAGCCCCTGGAAACACCATATATTTT.

V and J are TRBV11-2 and TRBJ1-1; D perhaps matches TRBD1 (6 bases). Germline V gene data show CDR1 as SGHAT and CDR2 as FQNNGV. V was clipped by 0 bases and J by 0 bases, with 11 bases between them. The CDR3 spans 16 residues. CDR3 residues: CASSLDGGQVNTEAFF. The CDR3 nucleotides read TGTGCCAGCAGCTTAGATGGGGGACAAGTGAACACTGAAGCTTTCTTT.

There are a few counts of this clonotype. The V call is TRBV20-1, the J call TRBJ2-5, with D unclear. The CDR3 extends over 12 amino acids. CDR1 and CDR2 from the germline V gene are DFQATT and SNEGSKA (reference sequence). The CDR3 bases are TGCAGCTACGGGCTCCCCCAAGCCGGCCAGTACTTC. It yields the protein CSYGLPQAGQYF.